This T cell receptor beta chain was captured in a study of cytomegalovirus exposure and HLA in healthy donors. Method: immunoSEQ multiplex PCR; TCRdb's copy keeps in-frame clones and lacks some. The sample gives 82,000 or so clones, 95% of which show up once; more than 0.6% is in the top ten. Sequencing input: PBMCs. This TCR came from a woman between 18 and 29 years old in good health and CMV-seronegative.

CDR3 sequence: CASSQDRVRGEVAFF. The DNA of the CDR3 is TGCGCCAGCAGCCAAGACCGGGTTAGAGGGGAGGTGGCTTTCTTT. The chain joins TRBV4-3 to TRBJ1-1; D is perhaps TRBD1 (5 bases). The CDR3 is 15 residues long. Trimming took 0 bases from V and 11 from J, leaving 19 bases between them. Germline V gives CDR1 LGHNA, CDR2 YSLEER.